One and the same sample provided the 24 T cell receptor beta chains below, sequenced in a study of cytomegalovirus exposure and HLA in healthy donors. Vbeta (60) and Jbeta (13) primers were used in the PCR. The repertoire was sequenced with immunoSEQ multiplex PCR; TCRdb's copy has only in-frame clones and lacks some. The sample table sets out approximately 120,000 clones. Sequencing used PBMCs. The receptors stem from a woman between 55 and 75 years old in good health and CMV-seronegative.

The V call is TRBV14, the J call TRBJ2-1; D possibly corresponds to TRBD2 (5 bases). V was shortened by 1 base and J by 4 bases, with 11 bases between the two germline ends. This CDR3 region has 15 residues. Germline V lookup: CDR1 SGHDN, CDR2 FVKESK. In DNA form, the CDR3 reads TGTGCCAGCAGCCAAGGAGAGAGGGTATACAATGAGCAGTTCTTC. Protein product: CASSQGERVYNEQFF.

The CDR3 DNA sequence: TGCGCCAGCAGACCAACCAAGACAGGGAGATCCAACACCGGGGAGCTGTTTTTT. This sequence encodes CASRPTKTGRSNTGELFF. The chain carries TRBV5-1 and TRBJ2-2; TRBD1 matches 7 bases. J gave up 2 bases and V 5 bases, and 15 bases lay outside the gene matches. Per germline, CDR1 SGHRS and CDR2 YFSETQ. The length of the CDR3 is 18 residues. Full variable domain (outside the CDR3, taken from reference TRBV5-1 and TRBJ2-2): KAGVTQTPRYLIKTRGQQVTLSCSPISGHRSVSWYQQTPGQGLQFLFEYFSETQRNKGNFPGRFSGRQFSNSRSEMNVSTLELGDSALYLCASRPTKTGRSNTGELFFGEGSRLTVL.

The chain links TRBV11-2 to TRBJ2-1, with 8 nucleotides matching TRBD2. CDR1 is SGHAT, CDR2 FQNNGV, per germline. J lost 5 bases, V lost 6 bases, and 15 bases had no gene match. The CDR3 runs 17 residues. The CDR3 DNA follows: TGTGCCAGCAGACCTAGGGCCAGCGGGAGCGGAGACAATGAGCAGTTCTTC. Translating it yields CASRPRASGSGDNEQFF. Together with reference TRBV11-2 and TRBJ2-1, the CDR3 gives the full variable domain: EAGVAQSPRYKIIEKRQSVAFWCNPISGHATLYWYQQILGQGPKLLIQFQNNGVVDDSQLPKDRFSAERLKGVDSTLKIQPAKLEDSAVYLCASRPRASGSGDNEQFFGPGTRLTVL.

V and J are TRBV9 and TRBJ2-5, with D tentatively TRBD1 (5 bases). CDR3 length: 14 residues. V lost 0 bases to trimming and J lost 5 bases, with 11 bases between them. The germline V gene has CDR1 SGDLS and CDR2 YYNGEE. CDR3 DNA sequence: TGTGCCAGCAGCGTAGCTACAGGAGTGGAGACCCAGTACTTC. Protein sequence: CASSVATGVETQYF.

The chain couples TRBV5-1 to TRBJ2-2; 8 nucleotides line up with TRBD1. V gave up 4 bases and J gave up 7 bases; unmatched junction bases: 6. The germline V gene has CDR1 SGHRS and CDR2 YFSETQ. This CDR3 region has 14 residues. DNA of the CDR3: TGCGCCAGCAGCACCGGACAGGGTTTCGGGGAGCTGTTTTTT. It encodes CASSTGQGFGELFF.

V and J are TRBV27 and TRBJ2-2, with a weak D call TRBD1 (6 bases). CDR3 length: 14 amino acids. V was cut by 7 bases and J by 2 bases, with 11 bases left in between. Germline CDR1 reads MNHEY; CDR2 reads SMNVEV (reference sequence). In DNA form, the CDR3 reads TGTGCCAGCAAAGGACAGTCCAACACCGGGGAGCTGTTTTTT. Translating gives CASKGQSNTGELFF.

The chain employs TRBV7-9 and TRBJ1-2, with D perhaps matching TRBD1 (5 bases). The CDR3 loop spans 14 amino acids. Germline lookup yields CDR1 SEHNR and CDR2 FQNEAQ (reference sequence). V lost 5 bases, J lost 8 bases, and 18 bases lay in between. CDR3 coding DNA: TGTGCCAGCAGCGTATCCTCAGGGCGCTACGGCTACACCTTC. Its protein is CASSVSSGRYGYTF. The full variable domain, rest sourced from reference TRBV7-9 and TRBJ1-2, is DTGVSQNPRHKITKRGQNVTFRCDPISEHNRLYWYRQTLGQGPEFLTYFQNEAQLEKSRLLSDRFSAERPKGSFSTLEIQRTEQGDSAMYLCASSVSSGRYGYTFGSGTRLTVV.

V gene TRBV6-1 combines with J gene TRBJ1-5; no clear D. This CDR3 has 15 residues. Trimming took 6 bases from V and 2 from J, leaving 14 bases between them. The germline V gene has CDR1 MNHNS and CDR2 SASEGT. CDR3 residues: CASSPRRGGNQPQHF. The CDR3 DNA follows: TGTGCCAGCAGCCCCCGACGGGGTGGCAATCAGCCCCAGCATTTT.

The gene calls are TRBV28 and TRBJ1-4; 7 bases fit TRBD1. Germline V CDR1 and CDR2: MDHEN, SYDVKM. V lost 5 bases to trimming and J lost 5 bases; unmatched junction nucleotides: 11. The CDR3 totals 16 residues. The CDR3 DNA reads TGTGCCAGCAGTAGACCCTCCGGGACAGAAAATGAAAAACTGTTTTTT. It specifies CASSRPSGTENEKLFF.

CDR3 coding DNA: TGCAGCGTTGGTCCCTCCCAGGGCGAGCAGTACTTC. Amino acids: CSVGPSQGEQYF. The chain combines TRBV29-1 with TRBJ2-7; weak D call: TRBD1 (5 bases). V lost 4 bases, J lost 6 bases, and 13 bases lay in between. Germline lookup yields CDR1 SQVTM and CDR2 ANQGSEA. The CDR3 contains 12 residues.

V usage is TRBV19 and J usage is TRBJ2-3, with 7 bases lining up with TRBD1. The junction had 4 bases not matched to a gene; V was cut back by 5 bases and J by 2 bases. CDR1 and CDR2 (germline): LNHDA, SQIVND (reference sequence). CDR3 length equals 14 residues. CDR3 DNA: TGTGCCAGTAGTTTGGGGACAGCCACAGATACGCAGTATTTT. Amino acids: CASSLGTATDTQYF.

This chain uses TRBV2 with TRBJ1-5, with D tentatively TRBD1 (5 bases). Germline V gene sequence: CDR1 SNHLY, CDR2 FYNNEI. V was trimmed by 3 bases and J by 3 bases, leaving 6 bases between them. The CDR3 is 13 amino acids. The CDR3 DNA is TGTGCCAGCAGTGACAGGGCCAATCAGCCCCAGCATTTT. Its translation: CASSDRANQPQHF.

The gene calls are TRBV11-3 and TRBJ2-1; 8 positions agree with TRBD2. Germline values: CDR1 SGHNT, CDR2 YENEEA. The junction had 20 bases not matched to a gene; V was cut back by 2 bases and J by 5 bases. The length of the CDR3 is 20 residues. This chain's CDR3 is CASSLPPWAGGPAINNEQFF. The CDR3 DNA is TGTGCCAGCAGCTTACCCCCCTGGGCGGGAGGACCTGCAATAAACAATGAGCAGTTCTTC.

The CDR3 is CASIATGDFANYGYTF. CDR3 in DNA: TGTGCCAGCATCGCGACAGGGGATTTTGCTAACTATGGCTACACCTTC. The chain recombines TRBV28 with TRBJ1-2, with 8 bases matching TRBD1. Germline CDR1 and CDR2: MDHEN and SYDVKM. J was trimmed by 0 bases and V by 7 bases; bases with no gene match: 10. The CDR3 is made up of 16 amino acids.

The V call is TRBV16, the J call TRBJ1-1; tentative D call: TRBD1 (6 bases). This CDR3 spans 17 amino acids. Trimming stripped 2 bases from V and 2 bases from J, with 18 bases between. In germline, CDR1 is KGHSY, CDR2 FQNENV. CDR3 loop: CASSQAPLAGVNTEAFF. The CDR3 region has the DNA TGTGCCAGCAGCCAAGCCCCCCTCGCAGGGGTAAACACTGAAGCTTTCTTT.

The chain carries TRBV11-2 and TRBJ2-7; 8 nucleotides match TRBD2. Looked up from germline, CDR1 is SGHAT and CDR2 is FQNNGV. V was clipped by 2 bases and J by 0 bases; unmatched bases: 0. CDR3 length: 14 amino acids. CDR3 amino acids: CASSLTSGSYEQYF. CDR3 bases: TGTGCCAGCAGCTTAACTAGCGGCTCCTACGAGCAGTACTTC.

The V call is TRBV6-5, the J call TRBJ2-7; D ambiguous. The CDR3 runs to 13 residues. The V gene lost 8 bases and the J gene lost 4 bases, with 15 bases spanning the gap. Germline V gene lookup returns CDR1 MNHEY and CDR2 SVGAGI. The DNA for the CDR3 is TGTGCCAGCGGCCATCCCCTGTCGTACGAGCAGTACTTC. As protein: CASGHPLSYEQYF.

The CDR3 nucleotides are TGCAGCGTTGACTCGTCCGCGACAGGGCCTAAGGGAAAAGCTTTCTTT. It is translated as CSVDSSATGPKGKAFF. This sequence joins TRBV29-1 and TRBJ1-1; 7 bases fit TRBD1. The CDR3 sequence is 16 residues long. V dropped 3 bases and J dropped 9; count of bases not matched to a gene: 19. Germline V gene sequence: CDR1 SQVTM, CDR2 ANQGSEA.

The V and J genes are TRBV2 and TRBJ2-4, with D perhaps TRBD1 (5 bases). Germline V gives CDR1 SNHLY, CDR2 FYNNEI. The CDR3 contains 11 residues. Deletions cut 7 bases from V and 8 bases from J, with 9 bases between. In DNA, the CDR3 is TGTGCCAGCATGGAAGGGGACATTCAGTACTTC. Protein product: CASMEGDIQYF.

The rearrangement uses TRBV4-1 and TRBJ2-1; 9 nucleotides agree with TRBD2. The germline V gene encodes CDR1 MGHRA and CDR2 YSYEKL. The CDR3 totals 19 residues. Trimming at V came to 1 base and at J to 8 bases, leaving 18 bases not matched to a gene. CDR3 in DNA: TGCGCCAGCAGCCAAGTAGCGGGCGCGGGGCGGGGGGGCGGAGATGAGCAGTTCTTC. Its translation is CASSQVAGAGRGGGDEQFF.

The V gene is TRBV6-1, the J gene TRBJ2-2; a possible D gene is TRBD2 (7 bases). The V gene's germline CDR1 is MNHNS and CDR2 SASEGT. Trimming took off 10 bases at V and 3 bases at J, with 18 bases between the two ends. The CDR3 sequence is 15 residues long. In nucleotides, the CDR3 is TGTGCCACCGTGTCGGGGGGCCTTTACACCGGGGAGCTGTTTTTT. Protein: CATVSGGLYTGELFF.

The chain combines TRBV28 with TRBJ1-1; D might be TRBD1 (6 bases). The V end was cut by 1 base, the J end by 4 bases, with 7 bases between. The CDR3 sequence is 13 residues long. Germline lookup yields CDR1 MDHEN and CDR2 SYDVKM. The CDR3 coding sequence is TGTGCCAGCAGTTTATACAGGGCCACTGAAGCTTTCTTT. Protein: CASSLYRATEAFF.

To note about this clone: Different DNA sequences within this sample yield the same CDR3. V is TRBV13 and J is TRBJ2-2, with 9 bases aligning to TRBD2. Trimming cost V 4 bases and J 6 bases; bases outside gene matches: 9. The CDR3 is made up of 16 amino acids. From germline, CDR1 is PRHDT and CDR2 FYEKMQ (reference sequence). CDR3 sequence reads: CASSSLTSGISGELFF. In DNA form, the CDR3 reads TGTGCCAGCAGCTCCCTGACTAGCGGCATCTCCGGGGAGCTGTTTTTT.

The CDR3 region has the DNA TGCGCCAGCAGCTTGGATCCAAATTCCTACGAGCAGTACTTC. It codes for CASSLDPNSYEQYF. The V call is TRBV5-1, the J call TRBJ2-5, with D hard to call. The J call may be incorrect, as the DNA end agrees better with TRBJ2-7. Germline V gene lookup returns CDR1 SGHRS and CDR2 YFSETQ. The CDR3 runs to 14 residues.